This T cell receptor beta chain emerged from a study of T-cell memory formation after mild COVID-19. Via MiXCR, TCRdb re-called the 5' RACE reads, giving one row per CDR3 protein. This sample has 380,000 or so distinct CDR3 sequences, with 12% to 15% found just once. The CDR3 loop spans 16 amino acids. J gave up 5 bases and V 0 bases, and 5 bases lay outside the gene matches. The germline CDR1 and CDR2 sequences are SGHTA and FQGNSA. The chain links TRBV7-2 to TRBJ2-5; 11 bases are shared with TRBD2. The sample comprised PBMCs or a T cell subset sorted from them (not recorded which). The clonotype comes from a man aged 18 to 30 who had mild COVID-19 (a few samples of this study predate the infection). Cell type and time point are not known. The CDR3 reads CASSLASGGAMETQYF. The CDR3 nucleotides are TGTGCCAGCAGCTTAGCTAGCGGGGGGGCCATGGAGACCCAGTACTTC.